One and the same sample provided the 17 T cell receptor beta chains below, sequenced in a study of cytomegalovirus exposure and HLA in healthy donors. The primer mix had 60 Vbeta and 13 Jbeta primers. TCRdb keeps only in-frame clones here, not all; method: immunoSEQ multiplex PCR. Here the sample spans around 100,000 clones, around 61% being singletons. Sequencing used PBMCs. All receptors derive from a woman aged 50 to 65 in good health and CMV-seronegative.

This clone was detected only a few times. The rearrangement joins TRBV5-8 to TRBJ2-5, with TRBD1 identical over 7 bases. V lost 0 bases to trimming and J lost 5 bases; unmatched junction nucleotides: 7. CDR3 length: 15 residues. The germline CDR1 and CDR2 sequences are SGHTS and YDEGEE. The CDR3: CASSLGQGSGETQYF. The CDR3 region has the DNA TGTGCCAGCAGCTTGGGACAGGGATCCGGCGAGACCCAGTACTTC.

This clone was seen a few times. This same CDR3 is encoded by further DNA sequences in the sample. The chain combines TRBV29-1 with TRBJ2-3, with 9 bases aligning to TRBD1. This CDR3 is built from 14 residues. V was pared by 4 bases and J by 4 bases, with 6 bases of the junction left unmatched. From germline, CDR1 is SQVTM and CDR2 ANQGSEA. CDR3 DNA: TGCAGCGTTGGGGGACAGGGATTGGCAGATACGCAGTATTTT. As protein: CSVGGQGLADTQYF.

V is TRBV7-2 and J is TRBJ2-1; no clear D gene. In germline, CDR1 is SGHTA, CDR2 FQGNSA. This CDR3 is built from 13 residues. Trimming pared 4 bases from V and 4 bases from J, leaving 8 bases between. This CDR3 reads CASSSPMYNEQFF. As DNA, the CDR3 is TGTGCCAGCAGCTCCCCCATGTACAATGAGCAGTTCTTC.

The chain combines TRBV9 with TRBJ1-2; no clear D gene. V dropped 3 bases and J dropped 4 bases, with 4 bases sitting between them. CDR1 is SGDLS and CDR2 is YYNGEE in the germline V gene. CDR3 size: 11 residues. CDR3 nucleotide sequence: TGTGCCAGCAGCGGTATCTATGGCTACACCTTC. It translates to CASSGIYGYTF. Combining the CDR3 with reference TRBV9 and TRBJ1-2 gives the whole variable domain DSGVTQTPKHLITATGQRVTLRCSPRSGDLSVYWYQQSLDQGLQFLIQYYNGEERAKGNILERFSAQQFPDLHSELNLSSLELGDSALYFCASSGIYGYTFGSGTRLTVV.

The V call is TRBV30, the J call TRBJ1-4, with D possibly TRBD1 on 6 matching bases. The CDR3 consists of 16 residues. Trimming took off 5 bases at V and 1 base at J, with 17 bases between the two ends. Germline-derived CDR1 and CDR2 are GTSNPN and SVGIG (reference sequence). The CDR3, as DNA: TGTGCCTGGGGTACAGGGAGTCTGGGAACTAATGAAAAACTGTTTTTT. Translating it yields CAWGTGSLGTNEKLFF.

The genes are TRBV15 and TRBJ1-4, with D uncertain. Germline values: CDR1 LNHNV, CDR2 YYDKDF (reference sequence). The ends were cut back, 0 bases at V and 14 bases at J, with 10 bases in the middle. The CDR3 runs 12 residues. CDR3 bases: TGTGCCACCAGCAGAGAGTTGGGCAGGCTGTTTTTT. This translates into CATSRELGRLFF.

The chain's CDR3 is CASSIPGAGANVLTF. In DNA form, the CDR3 reads TGTGCCAGCAGCATCCCAGGGGCCGGGGCCAACGTCCTGACTTTC. V usage is TRBV14 and J usage is TRBJ2-6; tentatively, D is TRBD1 (6 bases). Germline V lookup: CDR1 SGHDN, CDR2 FVKESK. Trimming took 5 bases from V and 4 from J, leaving 12 bases between them. This CDR3 contains 15 residues.

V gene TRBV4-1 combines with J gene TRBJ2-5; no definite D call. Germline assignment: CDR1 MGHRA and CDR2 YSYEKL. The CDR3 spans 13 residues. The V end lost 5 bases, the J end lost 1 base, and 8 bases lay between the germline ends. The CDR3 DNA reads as TGCGCCAGCAGCGTCGGGTCCCAAGAGACCCAGTACTTC. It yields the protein CASSVGSQETQYF.

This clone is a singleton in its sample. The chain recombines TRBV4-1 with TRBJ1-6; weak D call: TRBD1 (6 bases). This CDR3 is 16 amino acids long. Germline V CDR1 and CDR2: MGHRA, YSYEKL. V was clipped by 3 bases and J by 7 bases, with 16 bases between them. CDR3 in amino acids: CASSHPMTGRNSPLHF. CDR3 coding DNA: TGCGCCAGCAGCCACCCAATGACAGGCCGAAATTCACCCCTCCACTTT.

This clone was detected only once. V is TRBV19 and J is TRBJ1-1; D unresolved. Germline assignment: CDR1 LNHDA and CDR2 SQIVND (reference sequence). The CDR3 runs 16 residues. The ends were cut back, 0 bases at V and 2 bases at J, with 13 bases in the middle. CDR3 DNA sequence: TGTGCCAGTAGTATAGAATCCCGACACCCCAACACTGAAGCTTTCTTT. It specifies CASSIESRHPNTEAFF.

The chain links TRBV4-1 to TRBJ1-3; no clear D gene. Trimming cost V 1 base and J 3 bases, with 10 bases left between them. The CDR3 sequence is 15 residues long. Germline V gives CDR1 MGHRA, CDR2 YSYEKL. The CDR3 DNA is TGCGCCAGCAGCCAAGCGGGATCTCTTGGAAACACCATATATTTT. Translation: CASSQAGSLGNTIYF.

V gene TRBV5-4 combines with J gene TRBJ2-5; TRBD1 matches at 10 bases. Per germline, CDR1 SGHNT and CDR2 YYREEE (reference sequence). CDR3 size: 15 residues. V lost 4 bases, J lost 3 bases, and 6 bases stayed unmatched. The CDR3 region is CASSPTGTGEETQYF. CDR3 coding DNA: TGTGCCAGCAGCCCGACCGGGACAGGGGAAGAGACCCAGTACTTC. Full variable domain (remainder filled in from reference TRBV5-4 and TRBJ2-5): ETGVTQSPTHLIKTRGQQVTLRCSSQSGHNTVSWYQQALGQGPQFIFQYYREEENGRGNFPPRFSGLQFPNYSSELNVNALELDDSALYLCASSPTGTGEETQYFGPGTRLLVL.

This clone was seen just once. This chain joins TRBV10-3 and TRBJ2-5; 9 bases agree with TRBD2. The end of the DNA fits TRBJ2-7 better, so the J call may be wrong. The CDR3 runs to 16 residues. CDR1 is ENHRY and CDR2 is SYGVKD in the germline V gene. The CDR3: CAISESSGALSYEQYF. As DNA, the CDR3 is TGTGCCATCAGTGAATCTAGCGGGGCCCTCTCCTACGAGCAGTACTTC.

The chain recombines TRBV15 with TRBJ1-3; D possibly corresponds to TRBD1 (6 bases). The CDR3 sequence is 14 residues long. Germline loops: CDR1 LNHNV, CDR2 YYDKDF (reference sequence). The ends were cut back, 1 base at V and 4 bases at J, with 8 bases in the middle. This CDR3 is CATSRAGGGNTIYF. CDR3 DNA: TGTGCCACCAGCAGAGCTGGGGGCGGAAACACCATATATTTT.

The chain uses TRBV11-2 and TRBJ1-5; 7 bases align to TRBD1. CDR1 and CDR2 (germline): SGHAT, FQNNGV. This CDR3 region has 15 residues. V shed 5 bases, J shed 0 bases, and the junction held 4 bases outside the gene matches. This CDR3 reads CASSPGTDSNQPQHF. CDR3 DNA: TGTGCCAGCAGCCCGGGGACAGATAGCAATCAGCCCCAGCATTTT.

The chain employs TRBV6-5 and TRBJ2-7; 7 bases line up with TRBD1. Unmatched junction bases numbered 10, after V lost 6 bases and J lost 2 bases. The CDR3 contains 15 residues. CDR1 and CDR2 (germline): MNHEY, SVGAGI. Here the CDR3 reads CASRPGTVRPYEQYF. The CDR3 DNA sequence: TGTGCCAGCAGACCAGGGACAGTACGACCCTACGAGCAGTACTTC.

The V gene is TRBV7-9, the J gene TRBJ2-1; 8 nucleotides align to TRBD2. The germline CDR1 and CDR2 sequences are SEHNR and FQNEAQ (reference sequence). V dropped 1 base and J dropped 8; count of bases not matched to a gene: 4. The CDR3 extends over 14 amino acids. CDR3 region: CASSLGAGGYEQFF. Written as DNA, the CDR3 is TGTGCCAGCAGCTTAGGTGCGGGGGGCTATGAGCAGTTCTTC.